This TCR beta chain was identified during a study of metastatic and nonmetastatic thyroid tumors. Looking at the study overall: Peripheral blood and tumor or nodule samples from malignant and benign thyroid patients were compared.

Study observations and caveats: In both blood and tumor samples, TCR beta diversity was reported significantly higher for malignant than benign nodules.

Each patient came to thyroid surgery without any prior treatment (of any kind). Details on this clone: Its antigen is not identified. A single base separates this from a much larger clone, so it may be a read error.

Authors' methods: The study's classifier, a distant-metastasis tool for papillary thyroid cancer, was built using CDR3 differences across clinicopathological groups. TCRdb called clones again from the PCR reads with MiXCR. The V and J calls were not made by the authors but by TCRdb's processing. The sample lists over 65,000 clones, 9.5% to 15% occurring once. The V gene's germline CDR1 is MNHNS and CDR2 SASEGT. The CDR3 sequence is 13 residues long. The V gene lost 6 bases and the J gene lost 4 bases, with 12 bases spanning the gap. The TCR sequence derives from a female donor with papillary thyroid cancer or a benign thyroid nodule (not recorded which). Some clones in this sample may be carry-over from other donors' samples. This chain links TRBV6-1 with TRBJ1-1; no clear D gene. The source material was tumor tissue. CDR3 DNA: TGTGCCAGCAGCCTTCTCGTTTCCACTGAAGCTTTCTTT. This sequence encodes CASSLLVSTEAFF.